This T cell receptor beta chain was identified during a study of CD8+ T cells in alopecia areata. Study context: Among treated patients, oral tofacitinib was administered at 5 to 10 mg twice daily.

As to this clone: The antigen is not known.

Investigators isolated RNA and reverse transcribed it into cDNA to act as the sequencing template. Method: immunoSEQ multiplex PCR; TCRdb's copy keeps in-frame clones and lacks some. The table includes roughly 150,000 clones, around 50% detected once. Whole-study results and caveats: Especially in alopecia totalis/universalis, lesional scalp showed greater clonality than normal scalp did.

Sequencing was performed on CD4+ T cells sorted from blood. The TCR originated in a human donor with alopecia areata.

The CDR3 sequence: CASSEWKVGDEQYF. CDR3 DNA: TGTGCCAGCAGTGAATGGAAGGTGGGGGACGAGCAGTACTTC. The chain is built from TRBV25-1 and TRBJ2-7, with D perhaps matching TRBD1 or TRBD2 (5 bases each). CDR1 MGHDK and CDR2 SYGVNS come from the germline V gene. Trimming removed 1 base from V and 5 bases from J, with 12 bases in between. CDR3 length: 14 amino acids.